The clone carrying this T cell receptor beta chain has a single count. Its target is not known. Germline V lookup: CDR1 GTSNPN, CDR2 SVGIG (reference sequence). Trimming left V 6 bases short and J 12 bases short, with 18 bases between. The CDR3 loop spans 13 amino acids. These data come from a study of cytomegalovirus exposure and HLA in healthy donors. Overall study context: Later analysis reported that the approximately 120 validation repertoires shared the platform of the roughly 680 first-cohort repertoires.

The repertoire was sequenced with immunoSEQ multiplex PCR; TCRdb's copy has only in-frame clones and lacks some. This sample carries roughly 130,000 clones, approximately 92% of them seen once, and the ten largest clones take roughly 9.2%. Findings and limits, study-wide: Cytomegalovirus association was listed for about 150 TCR beta chains.

The sequenced sample consisted of PBMCs. The chain combines TRBV30 with TRBJ1-6; D might be TRBD1 (5 bases). This receptor was taken from a woman aged 18-29 years in good health and CMV-seropositive. CDR3 residues: CACIMTAWGPLHF. The CDR3 bases are TGTGCCTGTATAATGACAGCGTGGGGACCCCTCCACTTT.